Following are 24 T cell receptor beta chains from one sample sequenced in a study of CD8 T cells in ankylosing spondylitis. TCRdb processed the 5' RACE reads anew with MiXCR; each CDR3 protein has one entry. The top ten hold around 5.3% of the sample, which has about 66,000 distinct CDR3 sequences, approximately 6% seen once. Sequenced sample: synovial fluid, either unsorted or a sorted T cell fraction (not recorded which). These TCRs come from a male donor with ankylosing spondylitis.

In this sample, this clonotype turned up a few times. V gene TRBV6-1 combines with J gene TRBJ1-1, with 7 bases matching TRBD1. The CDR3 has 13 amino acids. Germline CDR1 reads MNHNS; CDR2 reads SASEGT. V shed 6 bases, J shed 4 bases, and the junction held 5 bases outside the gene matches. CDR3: CASRNRGATEAFF. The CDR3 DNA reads TGTGCCAGCAGGAACAGGGGTGCCACTGAAGCTTTCTTT.

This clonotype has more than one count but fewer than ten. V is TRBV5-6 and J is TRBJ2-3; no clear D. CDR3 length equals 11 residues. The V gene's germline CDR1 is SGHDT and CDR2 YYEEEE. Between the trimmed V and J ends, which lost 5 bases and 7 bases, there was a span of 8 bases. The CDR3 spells CASRDDYTQYF. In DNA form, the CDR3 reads TGTGCCAGCAGGGATGATTATACGCAGTATTTT.

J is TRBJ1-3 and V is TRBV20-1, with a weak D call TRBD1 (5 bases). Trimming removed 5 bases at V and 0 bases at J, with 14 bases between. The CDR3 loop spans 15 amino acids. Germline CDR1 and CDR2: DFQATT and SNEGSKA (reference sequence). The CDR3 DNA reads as TGCAGTGCTGAGGGGCGGCTACGCTCTGGAAACACCATATATTTT. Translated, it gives CSAEGRLRSGNTIYF.

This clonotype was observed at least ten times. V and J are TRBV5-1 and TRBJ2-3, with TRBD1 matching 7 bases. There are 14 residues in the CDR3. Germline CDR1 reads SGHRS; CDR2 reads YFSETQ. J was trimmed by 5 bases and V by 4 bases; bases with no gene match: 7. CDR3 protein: CASSGQEYIDTQYF. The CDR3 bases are TGCGCCAGCAGCGGACAGGAATACATAGATACGCAGTATTTT.

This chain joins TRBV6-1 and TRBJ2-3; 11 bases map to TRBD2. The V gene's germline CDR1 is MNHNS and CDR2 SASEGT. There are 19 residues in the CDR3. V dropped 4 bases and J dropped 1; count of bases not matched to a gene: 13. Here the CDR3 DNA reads TGTGCCAGCAGTGGCGCCGCGACTAGCGGGGATAAGCGCACAGATACGCAGTATTTT. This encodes CASSGAATSGDKRTDTQYF.

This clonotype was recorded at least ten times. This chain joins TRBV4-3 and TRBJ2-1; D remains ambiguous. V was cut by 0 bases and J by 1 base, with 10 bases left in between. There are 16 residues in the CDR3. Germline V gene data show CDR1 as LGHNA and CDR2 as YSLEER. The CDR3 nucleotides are TGCGCCAGCAGCCAAGATTCCACCGTTTCCTACAATGAGCAGTTCTTC. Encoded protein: CASSQDSTVSYNEQFF.

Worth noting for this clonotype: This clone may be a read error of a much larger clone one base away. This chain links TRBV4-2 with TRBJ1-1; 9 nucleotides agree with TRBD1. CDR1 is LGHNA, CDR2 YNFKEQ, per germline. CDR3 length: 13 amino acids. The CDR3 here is CASSRQGVSEALF. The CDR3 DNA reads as TGTGCCAGCAGCCGACAGGGGGTTTCTGAAGCTCTCTTT.

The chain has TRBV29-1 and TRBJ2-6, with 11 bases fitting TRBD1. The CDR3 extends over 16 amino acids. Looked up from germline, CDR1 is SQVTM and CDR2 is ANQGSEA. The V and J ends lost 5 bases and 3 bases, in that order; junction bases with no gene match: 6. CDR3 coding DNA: TGCAGCGTTCCCGGGACAGGGGGAGGTGGGGCCAACGTCCTGACTTTC. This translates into CSVPGTGGGGANVLTF.

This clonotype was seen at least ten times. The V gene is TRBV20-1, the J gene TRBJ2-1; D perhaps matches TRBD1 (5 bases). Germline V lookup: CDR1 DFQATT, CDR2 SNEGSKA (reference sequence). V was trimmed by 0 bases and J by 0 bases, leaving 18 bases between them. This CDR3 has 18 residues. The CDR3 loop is CSARDLGAPASSYNEQFF. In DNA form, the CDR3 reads TGCAGTGCTAGAGATCTTGGGGCTCCAGCGAGCTCCTACAATGAGCAGTTCTTC.

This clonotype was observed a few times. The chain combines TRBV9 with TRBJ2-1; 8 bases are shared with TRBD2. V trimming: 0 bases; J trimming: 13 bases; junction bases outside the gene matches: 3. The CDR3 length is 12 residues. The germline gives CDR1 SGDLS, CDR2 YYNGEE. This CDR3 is CASSVAGGPQFF. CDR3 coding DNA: TGTGCCAGCAGCGTAGCGGGAGGGCCCCAGTTCTTC.

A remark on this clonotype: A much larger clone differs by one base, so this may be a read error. As DNA, the CDR3 is TGTGTCAGCAGCCCACCCGACAGGCGCCCCTACGAGCAGTACTTC. This translates into CVSSPPDRRPYEQYF. The V and J genes are TRBV16 and TRBJ2-7; D may be TRBD1 (6 bases). CDR1 is KGHSY, CDR2 FQNENV, per germline. This CDR3 spans 15 amino acids.

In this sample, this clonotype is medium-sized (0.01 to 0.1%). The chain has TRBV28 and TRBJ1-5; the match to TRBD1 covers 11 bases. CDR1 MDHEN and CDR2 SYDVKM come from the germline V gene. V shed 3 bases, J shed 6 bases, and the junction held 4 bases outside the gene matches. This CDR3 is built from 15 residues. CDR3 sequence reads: CASSFRTGGGQPQHF. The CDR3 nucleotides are TGTGCCAGCAGTTTCCGGACAGGGGGCGGTCAGCCCCAGCATTTT. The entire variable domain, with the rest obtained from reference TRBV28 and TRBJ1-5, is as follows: DVKVTQSSRYLVKRTGEKVFLECVQDMDHENMFWYRQDPGLGLRLIYFSYDVKMKEKGDIPEGYSVSREKKERFSLILESASTNQTSMYLCASSFRTGGGQPQHFGDGTRLSIL.

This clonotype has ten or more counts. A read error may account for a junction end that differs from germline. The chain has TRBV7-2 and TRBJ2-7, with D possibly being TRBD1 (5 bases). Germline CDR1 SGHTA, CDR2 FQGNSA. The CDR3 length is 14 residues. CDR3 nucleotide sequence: TGTGCCAGCAGCTTAGGCAGGGTGGGCTACGTGCAGTACTTC. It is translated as CASSLGRVGYVQYF.

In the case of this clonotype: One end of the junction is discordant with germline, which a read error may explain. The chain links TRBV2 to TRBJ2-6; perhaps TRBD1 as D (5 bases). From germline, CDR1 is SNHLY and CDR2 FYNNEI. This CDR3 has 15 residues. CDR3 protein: CASSLNRPGTNVLTF. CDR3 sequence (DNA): TGTGCCAGCAGTTTAAACAGGCCTGGGACCAACGTCCTGACTTTC.

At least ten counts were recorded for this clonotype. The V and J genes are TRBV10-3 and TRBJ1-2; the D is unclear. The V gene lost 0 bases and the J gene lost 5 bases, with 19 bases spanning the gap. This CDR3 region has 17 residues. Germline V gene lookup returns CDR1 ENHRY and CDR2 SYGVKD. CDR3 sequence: CAISESINGRQRYGYTF. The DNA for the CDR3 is TGTGCCATCAGTGAGTCGATTAACGGTAGGCAGAGGTATGGCTACACCTTC.

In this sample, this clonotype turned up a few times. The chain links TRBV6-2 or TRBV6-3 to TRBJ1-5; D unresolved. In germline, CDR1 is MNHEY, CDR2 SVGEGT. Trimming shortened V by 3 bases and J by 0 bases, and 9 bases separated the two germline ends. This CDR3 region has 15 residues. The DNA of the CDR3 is TGTGCCAGCAGTTATGACACACCTAGCAATCAGCCCCAGCATTTT. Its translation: CASSYDTPSNQPQHF.

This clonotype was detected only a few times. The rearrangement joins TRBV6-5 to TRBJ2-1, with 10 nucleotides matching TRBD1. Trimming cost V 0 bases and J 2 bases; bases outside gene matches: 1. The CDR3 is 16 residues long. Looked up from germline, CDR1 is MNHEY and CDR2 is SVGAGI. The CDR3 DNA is TGTGCCAGCAGTTACTCCGACAGGGGGCCCTACAATGAGCAGTTCTTC. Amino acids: CASSYSDRGPYNEQFF.

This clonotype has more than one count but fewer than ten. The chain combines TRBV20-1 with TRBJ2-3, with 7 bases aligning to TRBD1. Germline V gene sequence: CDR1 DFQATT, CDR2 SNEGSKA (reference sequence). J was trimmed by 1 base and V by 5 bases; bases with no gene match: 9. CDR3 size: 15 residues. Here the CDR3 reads CSAEQGKSGTDTQYF. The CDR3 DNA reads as TGCAGTGCTGAACAGGGGAAATCGGGCACAGATACGCAGTATTTT.

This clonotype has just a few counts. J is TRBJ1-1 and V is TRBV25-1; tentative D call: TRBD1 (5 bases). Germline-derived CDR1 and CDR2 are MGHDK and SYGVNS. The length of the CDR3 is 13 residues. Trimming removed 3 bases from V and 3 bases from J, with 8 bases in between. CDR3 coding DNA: TGTGCCAGCAGTGAGCAGGGTTACACTGAAGCTTTCTTT. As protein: CASSEQGYTEAFF.

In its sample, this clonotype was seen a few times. Here the CDR3 DNA reads TGTGCCAGCTCTACAGGGCTTGTGGAGACCCAGTACTTC. It codes for CASSTGLVETQYF. V and J are TRBV18 and TRBJ2-5, with D perhaps TRBD1 (6 bases). CDR1 and CDR2 (germline): KGHSH, LQKENI. The CDR3 has 13 amino acids. Trimming removed 6 bases from V and 5 bases from J, with 13 bases in between.

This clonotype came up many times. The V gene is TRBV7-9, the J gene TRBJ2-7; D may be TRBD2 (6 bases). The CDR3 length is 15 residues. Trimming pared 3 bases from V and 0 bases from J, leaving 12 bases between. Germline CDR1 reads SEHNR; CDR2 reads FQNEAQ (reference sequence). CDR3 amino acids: CASSFSGTFSYEQYF. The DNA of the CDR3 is TGTGCCAGCAGCTTTTCCGGGACTTTCTCCTACGAGCAGTACTTC.

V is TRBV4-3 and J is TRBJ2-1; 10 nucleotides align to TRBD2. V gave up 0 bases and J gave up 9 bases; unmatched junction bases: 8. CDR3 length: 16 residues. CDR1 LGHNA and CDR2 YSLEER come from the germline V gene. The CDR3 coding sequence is TGCGCCAGCAGCCAAGAATGGCTAGCGGGAGTTTTTGAGCAGTTCTTC. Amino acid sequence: CASSQEWLAGVFEQFF.

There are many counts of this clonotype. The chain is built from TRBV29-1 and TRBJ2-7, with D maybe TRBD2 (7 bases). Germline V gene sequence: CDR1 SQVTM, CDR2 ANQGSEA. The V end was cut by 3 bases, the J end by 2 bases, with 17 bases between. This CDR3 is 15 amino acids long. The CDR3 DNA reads TGCAGCGTTGAGGACCCGGACGGGGGGCCCTACGAGCAGTACTTC. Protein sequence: CSVEDPDGGPYEQYF.

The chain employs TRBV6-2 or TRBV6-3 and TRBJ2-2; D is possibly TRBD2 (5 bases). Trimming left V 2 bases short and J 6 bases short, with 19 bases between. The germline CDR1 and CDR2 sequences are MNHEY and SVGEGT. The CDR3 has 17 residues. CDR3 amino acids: CASSYAQRPGVAGELFF. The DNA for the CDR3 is TGTGCCAGCAGTTACGCGCAGCGGCCGGGCGTCGCCGGGGAGCTGTTTTTT.